This passage covers 8 T cell receptor beta chains from one sample sequenced in a study of blood T cell repertoires in COVID-19. Assay used: immunoSEQ multiplex PCR; TCRdb lists only in-frame clones, some missing. The sample carries some 310,000 clones, roughly 89% recorded once. The sequenced sample consisted of peripheral blood. The origin of the receptors is a woman in her forties with COVID-19, enrolled during active disease.

The chain employs TRBV6-6 and TRBJ1-5; 7 bases match TRBD1. Germline V gene sequence: CDR1 MNHNY, CDR2 SVGAGI (reference sequence). Trimming removed 4 bases from V and 0 bases from J; junction bases left unmatched: 6. The CDR3 runs to 16 residues. CDR3 loop: CASSSTDRDSNQPQHF. The CDR3 DNA is TGTGCCAGCAGTTCAACAGACAGGGATAGCAATCAGCCCCAGCATTTT.

The gene calls are TRBV2 and TRBJ1-5; D ambiguous. The CDR3 sequence is 16 residues long. Trimming removed 6 bases from V and 0 bases from J, with 15 bases in between. From germline, CDR1 is SNHLY and CDR2 FYNNEI. DNA of the CDR3: TGTGCCAGCAGAATACAGCCAGCTACTAGCAATCAGCCCCAGCATTTT. This translates into CASRIQPATSNQPQHF.

This clone was seen once. The chain carries TRBV28 and TRBJ1-1; no definite D call. This CDR3 comprises 17 residues. Trimming removed 6 bases from V and 1 base from J, with 21 bases in between. Germline loops: CDR1 MDHEN, CDR2 SYDVKM. The CDR3 coding sequence is TGTGCCAGCAGCCCAAGCGTGTGGCGCGTGGGGAACACTGAAGCTTTCTTT. This codes for CASSPSVWRVGNTEAFF. The variable domain in full, completed from reference TRBV28 and TRBJ1-1, reads DVKVTQSSRYLVKRTGEKVFLECVQDMDHENMFWYRQDPGLGLRLIYFSYDVKMKEKGDIPEGYSVSREKKERFSLILESASTNQTSMYLCASSPSVWRVGNTEAFFGQGTRLTVV.

The chain carries TRBV2 and TRBJ2-2; 13 bases map to TRBD2. J gave up 0 bases and V 3 bases, and 4 bases lay outside the gene matches. CDR3 size: 18 residues. CDR1 and CDR2 from the germline V gene are SNHLY and FYNNEI. CDR3 in amino acids: CASSDAGTSGANTGELFF. The CDR3 coding sequence is TGTGCCAGCAGTGACGCCGGGACTAGCGGGGCGAACACCGGGGAGCTGTTTTTT.

The chain recombines TRBV24-1 with TRBJ2-1; 7 positions agree with TRBD2. The germline CDR1 and CDR2 sequences are KGHDR and SFDVKD. CDR3 size: 15 residues. V lost 2 bases, J lost 8 bases, and 8 bases stayed unmatched. CDR3 DNA sequence: TGTGCCACCAGTGATTCCACTAGCGCGAGTCATGAGCAGTTCTTC. This encodes CATSDSTSASHEQFF.

Details on this clone: The same CDR3 also results from other DNA sequences found in this sample. This chain links TRBV5-1 with TRBJ1-4; no clear D gene. The CDR3 has 13 amino acids. The V gene's germline CDR1 is SGHRS and CDR2 YFSETQ. V was pared by 0 bases and J by 5 bases, with 5 bases between. CDR3 coding DNA: TGCGCCAGCAGCTTGGCGGGAAATGAAAAACTGTTTTTT. Its translation: CASSLAGNEKLFF.

J is TRBJ1-4 and V is TRBV4-3; possibly TRBD1 for D (6 bases). Trimming shortened V by 4 bases and J by 7 bases, and 16 bases separated the two germline ends. Per the germline V gene, CDR1 is LGHNA and CDR2 is YSLEER. There are 15 residues in the CDR3. CDR3 amino acids: CASSRRQDPSEKLFF. The CDR3 bases are TGCGCCAGCAGCCGCCGACAGGATCCTTCTGAAAAACTGTTTTTT.

This clone has a single count. The chain combines TRBV30 with TRBJ1-2, with 9 bases matching TRBD1. Losses at the gene ends were 0 bases for V and 7 bases for J; bases not matched to a gene: 9. This CDR3 contains 15 residues. Germline assignment: CDR1 GTSNPN and CDR2 SVGIG (reference sequence). The CDR3 here is CAWSVQGARRGGYTF. The CDR3 DNA follows: TGTGCCTGGAGTGTACAGGGGGCTAGGAGGGGTGGCTACACCTTC.